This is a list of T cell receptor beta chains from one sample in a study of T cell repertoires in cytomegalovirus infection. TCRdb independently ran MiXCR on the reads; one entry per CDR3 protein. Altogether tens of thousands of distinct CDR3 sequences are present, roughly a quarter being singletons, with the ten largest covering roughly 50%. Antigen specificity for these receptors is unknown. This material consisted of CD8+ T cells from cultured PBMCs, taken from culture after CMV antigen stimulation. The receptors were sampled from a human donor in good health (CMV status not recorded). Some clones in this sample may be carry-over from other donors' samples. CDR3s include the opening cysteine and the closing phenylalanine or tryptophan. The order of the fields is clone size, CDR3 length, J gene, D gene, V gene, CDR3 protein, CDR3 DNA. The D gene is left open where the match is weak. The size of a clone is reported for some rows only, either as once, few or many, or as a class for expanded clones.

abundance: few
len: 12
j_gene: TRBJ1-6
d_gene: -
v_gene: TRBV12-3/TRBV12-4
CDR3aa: CASSLAGPPLHF
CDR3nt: TGTGCCAGCAGTTTGGCGGGGCCACCCCTCCACTTT

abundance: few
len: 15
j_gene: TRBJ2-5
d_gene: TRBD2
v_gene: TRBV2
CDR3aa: CASSGLAGGFETQYF
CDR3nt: TGTGCCAGCAGTGGACTAGCGGGGGGTTTTGAGACCCAGTACTTC

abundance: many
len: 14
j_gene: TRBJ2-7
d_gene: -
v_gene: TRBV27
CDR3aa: CASSLLGPNYEQYF
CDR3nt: TGTGCCAGCAGTTTATTGGGGCCGAACTACGAGCAGTACTTC

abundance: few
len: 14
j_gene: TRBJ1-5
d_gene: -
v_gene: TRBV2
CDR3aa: CASSEWDSNQPQHF
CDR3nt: TGTGCCAGCAGTGAGTGGGACAGCAATCAGCCCCAGCATTTT

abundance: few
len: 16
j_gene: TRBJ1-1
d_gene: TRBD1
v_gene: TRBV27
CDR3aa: CASSLEGTGGNTEAFF
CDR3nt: TGTGCCAGCAGTTTAGAAGGGACAGGGGGAAACACTGAAGCTTTCTTT

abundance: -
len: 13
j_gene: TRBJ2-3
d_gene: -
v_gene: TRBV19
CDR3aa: CASSAASTDTQYF
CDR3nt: TGTGCCAGTTCGGCAGCTAGCACAGATACGCAGTATTTT

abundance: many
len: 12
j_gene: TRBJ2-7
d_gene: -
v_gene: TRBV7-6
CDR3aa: CASSLDGGEQYF
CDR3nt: TGTGCCAGCAGCTTAGACGGGGGCGAGCAGTACTTC

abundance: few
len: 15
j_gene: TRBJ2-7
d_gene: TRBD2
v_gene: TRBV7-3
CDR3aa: CASSASGGGSYEQYF
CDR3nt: TGTGCCAGCAGCGCTAGCGGGGGTGGCTCCTACGAGCAGTACTTC

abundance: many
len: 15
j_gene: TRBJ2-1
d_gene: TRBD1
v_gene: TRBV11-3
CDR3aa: CASSLTRDRGWEQFF
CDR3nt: TGTGCCAGCAGCTTAACGAGGGACAGGGGATGGGAGCAGTTCTTC

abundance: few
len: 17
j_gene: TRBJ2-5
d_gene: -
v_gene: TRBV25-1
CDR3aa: CASSEGTTVGTRETQYF
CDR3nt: TGTGCCAGCAGTGAGGGGACGACAGTGGGTACAAGAGAGACCCAGTACTTC

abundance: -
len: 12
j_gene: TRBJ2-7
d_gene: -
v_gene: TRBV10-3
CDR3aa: CAITGTGSEQYF
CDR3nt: TGTGCCATCACCGGGACGGGAAGCGAGCAGTACTTC

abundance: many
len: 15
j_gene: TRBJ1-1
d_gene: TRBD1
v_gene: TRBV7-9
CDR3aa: CASSPEPGQGTEAFF
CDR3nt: TGTGCCAGCAGCCCCGAACCGGGACAGGGGACTGAAGCTTTCTTT

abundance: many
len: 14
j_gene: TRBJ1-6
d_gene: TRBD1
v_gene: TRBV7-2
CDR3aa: CASSYTGVGSPLHF
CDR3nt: TGTGCCAGCAGCTATACAGGGGTGGGTTCACCCCTCCACTTT

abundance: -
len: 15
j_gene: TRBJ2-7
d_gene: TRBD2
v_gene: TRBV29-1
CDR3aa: CSVGLAGAPTYEQYF
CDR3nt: TGCAGCGTTGGGCTAGCGGGGGCCCCTACCTACGAGCAGTACTTC

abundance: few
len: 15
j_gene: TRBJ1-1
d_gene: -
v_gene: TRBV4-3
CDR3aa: CASSGGLDGGTEAFF
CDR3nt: TGCGCCAGCAGCGGAGGCCTGGACGGTGGCACTGAAGCTTTCTTT

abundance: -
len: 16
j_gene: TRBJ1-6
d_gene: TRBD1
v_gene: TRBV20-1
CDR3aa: CSARAQGDSYNSPLHF
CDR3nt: TGCAGTGCTAGAGCACAGGGGGACTCCTATAATTCACCCCTCCACTTT

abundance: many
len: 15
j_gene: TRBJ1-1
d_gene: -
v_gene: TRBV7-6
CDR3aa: CASSFDRGKNTEAFF
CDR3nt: TGTGCCAGCAGCTTCGATAGGGGGAAGAACACTGAAGCTTTCTTT

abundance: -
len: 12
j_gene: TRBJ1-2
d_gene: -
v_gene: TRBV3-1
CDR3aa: CASSQTGQTGTF
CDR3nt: TGTGCCAGCAGCCAAACTGGACAGACGGGAACCTTC

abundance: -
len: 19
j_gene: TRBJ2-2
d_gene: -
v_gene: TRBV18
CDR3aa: CASSPIPIGRDLDTGELFF
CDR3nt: TGTGCCAGCTCACCCATTCCCATAGGGCGGGATCTGGACACCGGGGAGCTGTTTTTT

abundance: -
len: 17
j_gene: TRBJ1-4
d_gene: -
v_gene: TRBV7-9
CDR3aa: CASSLVELQGGSKKLFF
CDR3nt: TGTGCCAGCAGCTTAGTGGAACTTCAGGGTGGGTCTAAAAAACTGTTTTTT

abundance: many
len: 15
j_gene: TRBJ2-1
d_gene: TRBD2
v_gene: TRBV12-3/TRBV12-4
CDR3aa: CASSLIAGVYNEQFF
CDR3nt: TGTGCCAGCAGTTTAATAGCGGGAGTATACAATGAGCAGTTCTTC

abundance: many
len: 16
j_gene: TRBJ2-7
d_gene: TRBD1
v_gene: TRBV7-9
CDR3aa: CASSAGQGANSYEQYF
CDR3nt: TGTGCCAGCAGCGCAGGACAGGGGGCGAACTCCTACGAGCAGTACTTC

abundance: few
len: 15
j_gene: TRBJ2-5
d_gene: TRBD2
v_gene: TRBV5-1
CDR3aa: CASSPRGGLQETQYF
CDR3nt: TGCGCCAGCAGCCCCCGGGGGGGCCTACAAGAGACCCAGTACTTC

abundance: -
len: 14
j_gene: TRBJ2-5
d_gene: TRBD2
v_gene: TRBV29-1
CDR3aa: CSARGGRYQETQYF
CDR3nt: TGCAGCGCCCGGGGCGGGAGATATCAAGAGACCCAGTACTTC

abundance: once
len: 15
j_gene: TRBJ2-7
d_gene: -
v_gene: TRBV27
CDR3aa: CASSFSLAGSYEQYF
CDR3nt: TGTGCCAGCAGTTTTTCCCTAGCTGGCTCCTACGAGCAGTACTTC

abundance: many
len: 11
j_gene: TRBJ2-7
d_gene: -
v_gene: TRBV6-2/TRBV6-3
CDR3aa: CASSPYYEQYF
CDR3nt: TGTGCCAGCAGTCCCTACTACGAGCAGTACTTC

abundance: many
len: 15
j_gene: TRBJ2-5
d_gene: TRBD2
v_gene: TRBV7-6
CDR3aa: CASSSWTSGQETQYF
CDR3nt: TGTGCCAGCAGCTCTTGGACTAGCGGGCAAGAGACCCAGTACTTC

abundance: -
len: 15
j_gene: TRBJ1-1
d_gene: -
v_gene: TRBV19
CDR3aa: CASWTVGLQNTEAFF
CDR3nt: TGTGCCAGTTGGACAGTAGGGTTACAGAACACTGAAGCTTTCTTT

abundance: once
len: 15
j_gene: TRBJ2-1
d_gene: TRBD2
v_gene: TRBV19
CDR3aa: CASSMQREPYNEQFF
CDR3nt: TGTGCCAGTAGTATGCAGCGGGAGCCTTACAATGAGCAGTTCTTC

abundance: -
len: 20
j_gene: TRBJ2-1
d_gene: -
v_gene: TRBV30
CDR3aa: CAWIGILGWDVCTGYNEQFF
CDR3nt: TGTGCCTGGATAGGAATTTTGGGTTGGGACGTGTGCACGGGATACAATGAGCAGTTCTTC

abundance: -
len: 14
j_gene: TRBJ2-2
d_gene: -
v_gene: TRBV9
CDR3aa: CASSEPRGTGELFF
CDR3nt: TGTGCCAGCAGCGAGCCCCGGGGGACCGGGGAGCTGTTTTTT

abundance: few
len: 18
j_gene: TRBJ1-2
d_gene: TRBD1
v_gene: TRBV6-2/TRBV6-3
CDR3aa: CASSLQGAKMSFNYGYTF
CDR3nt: TGTGCCAGCAGCCTCCAGGGGGCGAAGATGTCTTTTAACTATGGCTACACCTTC

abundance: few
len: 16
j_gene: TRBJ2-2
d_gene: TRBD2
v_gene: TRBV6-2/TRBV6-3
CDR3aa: CASRPSGGARTGELFF
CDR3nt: TGTGCCAGCAGACCTAGCGGGGGGGCGAGGACCGGGGAGCTGTTTTTT

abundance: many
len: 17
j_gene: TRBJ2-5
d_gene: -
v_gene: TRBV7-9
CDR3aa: CASNQGERAPHQETQYF
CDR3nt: TGTGCCAGCAACCAGGGGGAGCGGGCGCCGCACCAAGAGACCCAGTACTTC

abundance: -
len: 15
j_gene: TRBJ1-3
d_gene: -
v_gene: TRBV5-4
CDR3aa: CASSFSGGAGNTIYF
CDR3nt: TGTGCCAGCAGCTTCTCGGGGGGAGCTGGAAACACCATATATTTT

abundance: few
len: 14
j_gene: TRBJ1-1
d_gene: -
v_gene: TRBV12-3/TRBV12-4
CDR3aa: CASSDTTPNTEAFF
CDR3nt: TGTGCCAGCAGTGATACGACACCTAACACTGAAGCTTTCTTT

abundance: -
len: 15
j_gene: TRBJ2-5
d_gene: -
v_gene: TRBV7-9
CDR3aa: CASSLGEGLQETQYF
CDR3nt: TGTGCCAGCAGCTTAGGTGAAGGACTTCAAGAGACCCAGTACTTC

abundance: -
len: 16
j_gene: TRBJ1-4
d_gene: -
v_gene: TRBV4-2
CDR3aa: CASSPGAVGVNEKLFF
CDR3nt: TGTGCCAGCAGCCCAGGGGCTGTGGGAGTTAATGAAAAACTGTTTTTT

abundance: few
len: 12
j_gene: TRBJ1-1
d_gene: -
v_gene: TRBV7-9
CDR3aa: CASSSRAAEAFF
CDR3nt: TGTGCCAGCAGCTCTAGGGCCGCTGAAGCTTTCTTT

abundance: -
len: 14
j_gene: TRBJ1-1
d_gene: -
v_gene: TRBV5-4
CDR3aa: CASSLTGLNTEAFF
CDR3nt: TGTGCCAGCAGCCTCACAGGCCTGAACACTGAAGCTTTCTTT

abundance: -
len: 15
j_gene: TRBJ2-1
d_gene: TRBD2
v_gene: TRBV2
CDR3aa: CASRIPGGNNNELFF
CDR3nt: TGTGCCAGCAGGATTCCGGGAGGGAACAACAATGAGCTGTTCTTC

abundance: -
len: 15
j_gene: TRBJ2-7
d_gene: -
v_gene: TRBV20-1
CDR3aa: CSARVGDTGAYEQYF
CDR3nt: TGCAGTGCTAGAGTAGGGGATACAGGTGCCTACGAGCAGTACTTC